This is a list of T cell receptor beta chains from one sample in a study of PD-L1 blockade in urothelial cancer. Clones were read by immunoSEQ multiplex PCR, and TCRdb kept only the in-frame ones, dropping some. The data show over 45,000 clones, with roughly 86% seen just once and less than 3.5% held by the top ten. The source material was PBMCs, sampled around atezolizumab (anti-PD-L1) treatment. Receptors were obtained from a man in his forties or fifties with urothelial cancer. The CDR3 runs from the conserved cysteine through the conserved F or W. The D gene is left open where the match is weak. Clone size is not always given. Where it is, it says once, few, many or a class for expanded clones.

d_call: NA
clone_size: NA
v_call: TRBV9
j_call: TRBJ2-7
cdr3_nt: TGTGCCAGCAGCAGTAGGAGCGGAGCAGCCTACGAGCAGTACTTC
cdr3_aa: CASSSRSGAAYEQYF

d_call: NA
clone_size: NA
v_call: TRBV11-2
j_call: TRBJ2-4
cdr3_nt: TGTGCCAGCAGCTTTGAGGGAGCCAAAAACATTCAGTACTTC
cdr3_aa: CASSFEGAKNIQYF

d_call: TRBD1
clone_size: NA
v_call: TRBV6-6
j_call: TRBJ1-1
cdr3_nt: TGTGCCAGCAGTTATGGTAGGGGGCGTAGCGGCACTGAAGCTTTCTTT
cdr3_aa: CASSYGRGRSGTEAFF

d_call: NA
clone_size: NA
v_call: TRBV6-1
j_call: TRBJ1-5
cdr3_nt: TGTGCCAGCAGAGCGGAAGTATGGGGCAATCAGCCCCAGCATTTT
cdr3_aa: CASRAEVWGNQPQHF

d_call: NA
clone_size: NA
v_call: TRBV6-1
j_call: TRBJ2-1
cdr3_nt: TGTGCCAGCAGTGAGACAGGCATCTACAATGAGCAGTTCTTC
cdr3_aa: CASSETGIYNEQFF

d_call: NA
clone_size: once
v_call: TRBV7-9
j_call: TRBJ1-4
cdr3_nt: TGTGCCAGCAGTAATAATGAAAAACTGTTTTTT
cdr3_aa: CASSNNEKLFF

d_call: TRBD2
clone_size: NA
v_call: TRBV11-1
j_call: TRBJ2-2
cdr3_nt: TGTGCCAGCAGCCCCGGACTAGCGGGACATCACACCGGGGAGCTGTTTTTT
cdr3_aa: CASSPGLAGHHTGELFF

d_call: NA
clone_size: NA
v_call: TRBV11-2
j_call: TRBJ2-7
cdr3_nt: TGTGCCAGCAGCTTAGGCCCGGACAGTGGTTATGAGCAGTACTTC
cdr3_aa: CASSLGPDSGYEQYF

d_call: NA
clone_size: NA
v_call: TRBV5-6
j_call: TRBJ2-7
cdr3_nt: TGTGCCAGCAGCCCAGCTGGACTAAACCTCTACGAGCAGTACTTC
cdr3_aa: CASSPAGLNLYEQYF

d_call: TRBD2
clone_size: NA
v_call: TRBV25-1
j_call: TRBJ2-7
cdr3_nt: TGTGCCAGCAGTACCGGACTAGCGGCTCGCGAGCAGTACTTC
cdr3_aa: CASSTGLAAREQYF

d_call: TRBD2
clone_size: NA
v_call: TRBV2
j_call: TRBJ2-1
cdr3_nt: TGTGCCAGCAAAGGAGCTAGCGGGAGGCCTGAGGGGATTTATGAGCAGTTCTTC
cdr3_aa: CASKGASGRPEGIYEQFF

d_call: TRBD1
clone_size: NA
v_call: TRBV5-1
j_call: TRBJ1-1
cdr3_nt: TGCGCCAGCACCGTACGAACAGGGGTTGATGAAGCTTTCTTT
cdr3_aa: CASTVRTGVDEAFF

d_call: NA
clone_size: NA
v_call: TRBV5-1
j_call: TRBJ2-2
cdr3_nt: TGCGCCAGCAGCTTGGAGTACAGGACCGGGGAGCTGTTTTTT
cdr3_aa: CASSLEYRTGELFF

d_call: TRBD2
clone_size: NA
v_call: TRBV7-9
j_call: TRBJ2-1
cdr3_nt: TGTGCCAGCAGCCCCAAGGGACTAGGCACCTACAATGAGCAGTTCTTC
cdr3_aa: CASSPKGLGTYNEQFF

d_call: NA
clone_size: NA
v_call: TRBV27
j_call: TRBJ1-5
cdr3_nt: TGTGCCAGCAGTTTCTTCGGGGGGACAAGCAATCAGCCCCAGCATTTT
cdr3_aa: CASSFFGGTSNQPQHF

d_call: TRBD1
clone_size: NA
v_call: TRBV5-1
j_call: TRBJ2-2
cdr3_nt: TGCGCCAGCAGCTCCCAGACAGGGCCCAACACCGGGGAGCTGTTTTTT
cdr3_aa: CASSSQTGPNTGELFF

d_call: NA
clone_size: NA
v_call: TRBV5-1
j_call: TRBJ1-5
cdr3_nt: TGCGCCAGCAGCTTGGGGGCAGGGAGCAATCAGCCCCAGCATTTT
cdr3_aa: CASSLGAGSNQPQHF

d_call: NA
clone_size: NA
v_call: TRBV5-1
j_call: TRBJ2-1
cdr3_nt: TGCGCCAGCTTTGGGGGACTGACCCCCCACAATGAGCAGTTCTTC
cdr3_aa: CASFGGLTPHNEQFF

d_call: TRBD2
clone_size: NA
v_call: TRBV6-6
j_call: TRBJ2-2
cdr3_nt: TGTGCCAGCAGCCAACTAGCGAATGTTCAAGCCGGGGAGCTGTTTTTT
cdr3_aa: CASSQLANVQAGELFF

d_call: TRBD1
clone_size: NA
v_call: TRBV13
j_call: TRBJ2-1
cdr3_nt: TGTGCCAGCAGCCCAAACCCATACAGGGGTGAGCAGTTCTTC
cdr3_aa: CASSPNPYRGEQFF

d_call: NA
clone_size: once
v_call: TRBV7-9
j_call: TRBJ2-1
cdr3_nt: TGTGCCAGCAGCTCCAGGACAGAACTAAGCTCCTACAATGAGCAGTTCTTC
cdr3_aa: CASSSRTELSSYNEQFF

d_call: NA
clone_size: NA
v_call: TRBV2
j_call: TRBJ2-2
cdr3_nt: TGTGCCAGCACGGCGGGACCAAACACCGGGGAGCTGTTTTTT
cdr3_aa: CASTAGPNTGELFF

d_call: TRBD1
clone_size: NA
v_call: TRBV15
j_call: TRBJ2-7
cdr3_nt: TGTGCCACCAGCAGAGCACCTGGACAGGGGGCTGACGAGCAGTACTTC
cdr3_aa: CATSRAPGQGADEQYF

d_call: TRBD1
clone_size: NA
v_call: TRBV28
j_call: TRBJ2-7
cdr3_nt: TGTGCCAGCAGCCTCAGGGGGTACGAGCAGTACTTC
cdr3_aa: CASSLRGYEQYF

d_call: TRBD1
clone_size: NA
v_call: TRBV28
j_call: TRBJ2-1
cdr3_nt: TGTGCCAGCAGTCCCGGGACAGGGGTGATGAATGAGCAGTTCTTC
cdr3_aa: CASSPGTGVMNEQFF

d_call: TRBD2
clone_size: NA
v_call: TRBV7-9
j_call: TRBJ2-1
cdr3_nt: TGTGCCAGCAGCTTGCGTCGGGAGGGTAATGAGCAGTTCTTC
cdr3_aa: CASSLRREGNEQFF

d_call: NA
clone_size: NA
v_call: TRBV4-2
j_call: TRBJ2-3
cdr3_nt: TGTGCCAGCAGCCAAGACCCTCGCGCGGATACGCAGTATTTT
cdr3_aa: CASSQDPRADTQYF

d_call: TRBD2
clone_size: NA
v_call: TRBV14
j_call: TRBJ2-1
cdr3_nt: TGTGCCAGCAGCCAAACTAGACTAGCGGGATTGCATGAGCAGTTCTTC
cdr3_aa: CASSQTRLAGLHEQFF

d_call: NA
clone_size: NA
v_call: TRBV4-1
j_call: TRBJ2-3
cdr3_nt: TGCGCCAGCAGCCAAGGGACTACAGACACAGATACGCAGTATTTT
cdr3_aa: CASSQGTTDTDTQYF